A single sample is the source of the 19 T cell receptor beta chains below, sequenced in a study of T cell responses to AZD1222 COVID-19 vaccine. Produced via immunoSEQ multiplex PCR; TCRdb's table is partial and in-frame only. The sample has roughly 80,000 clones; around 92% are singletons. The material sequenced was peripheral blood, taken on day 0 of AZD1222 vaccination. The source of these receptors is an adult in good health.

This chain joins TRBV6-2 or TRBV6-3 and TRBJ2-7; D uncertain. Germline V gives CDR1 MNHEY, CDR2 SVGEGT. CDR3 size: 11 residues. V was shortened by 4 bases and J by 7 bases, with 8 bases between the two germline ends. The CDR3 coding sequence is TGTGCCAGCAGTTTTGGTTTGGAGCAGTACTTC. This gives the protein CASSFGLEQYF.

This rearrangement joins TRBV2 to TRBJ2-7; no reliable D call. The CDR3 consists of 13 residues. Trimming took off 5 bases at V and 7 bases at J, with 15 bases between the two ends. Germline lookup yields CDR1 SNHLY and CDR2 FYNNEI. CDR3 in amino acids: CASSLWAGHEQYF. The CDR3 nucleotides are TGTGCCAGCAGTCTATGGGCTGGTCATGAGCAGTACTTC.

This chain links TRBV12-3 or TRBV12-4 with TRBJ1-1; D ambiguous. CDR3 length: 13 residues. The ends were cut back, 0 bases at V and 1 base at J, with 3 bases in the middle. The CDR3 is CASSLARNTEAFF. CDR3 DNA sequence: TGTGCCAGCAGTTTAGCACGGAACACTGAAGCTTTCTTT.

The rearrangement joins TRBV6-4 to TRBJ2-1; TRBD2 aligns across 12 bases. Germline V gives CDR1 MRHNA, CDR2 SNTAGT. J gave up 6 bases and V 5 bases, and 5 bases lay outside the gene matches. This CDR3 has 15 residues. The CDR3 DNA reads TGTGCCAGCAGTAGTCTAGCGGGAGGGGTCAATGAGCAGTTCTTC. It encodes CASSSLAGGVNEQFF.

The chain employs TRBV4-1 and TRBJ2-1, with 9 bases aligning to TRBD2. Looked up from germline, CDR1 is MGHRA and CDR2 is YSYEKL. The CDR3 length is 18 residues. V shed 0 bases, J shed 3 bases, and the junction held 9 bases outside the gene matches. Here the CDR3 reads CASSQDIRAGGFYNEQFF. As DNA, the CDR3 is TGCGCCAGCAGCCAAGATATCAGAGCGGGAGGCTTCTACAATGAGCAGTTCTTC.

The chain employs TRBV3-1 (or the pseudogene TRBV3-2) and TRBJ1-1; D gene unclear. The CDR3 covers 13 residues. V lost 1 base to trimming and J lost 4 bases, with 7 bases between them. Germline V gene data show CDR1 as LGHDT and CDR2 as YNNKEL (reference sequence). The CDR3 sequence is CASSQAVSTEAFF. DNA for the CDR3: TGTGCCAGCAGCCAAGCTGTCTCCACTGAAGCTTTCTTT.

This chain uses TRBV18 with TRBJ2-1; TRBD2 matches 10 bases. This CDR3 has 15 residues. Germline assignment: CDR1 KGHSH and CDR2 LQKENI. V gave up 5 bases and J gave up 4 bases; unmatched junction bases: 5. CDR3 nucleotides: TGTGCCAGCTCAACCGGGACTAGCGCGTACAATGAGCAGTTCTTC. The encoded protein is CASSTGTSAYNEQFF.

This clone showed up just once. The V and J genes are TRBV18 and TRBJ1-5; D possibly corresponds to TRBD1 (5 bases). Germline loops: CDR1 KGHSH, CDR2 LQKENI. The CDR3 runs to 16 residues. Trimming removed 3 bases at V and 5 bases at J, with 17 bases between. The CDR3 loop is CASSPIPGTPYQPQHF. CDR3 in DNA: TGTGCCAGCTCACCCATCCCCGGGACGCCTTATCAGCCCCAGCATTTT.

This clone was seen just once. The chain has TRBV28 and TRBJ1-1; 10 nucleotides agree with TRBD1. V was clipped by 5 bases and J by 7 bases; unmatched bases: 13. The V gene's germline CDR1 is MDHEN and CDR2 SYDVKM. The CDR3 runs to 16 residues. CDR3 sequence reads: CASSRPSPGTGDEAFF. The DNA for the CDR3 is TGTGCCAGCAGTCGACCCTCCCCCGGGACAGGGGATGAAGCTTTCTTT.

The chain joins TRBV3-1 (or the pseudogene TRBV3-2) to TRBJ2-1, with 9 bases identical to TRBD2. This CDR3 has 17 amino acids. The germline CDR1 and CDR2 sequences are LGHDT and YNNKEL (reference sequence). The J segment lost 6 bases and the V segment lost 2 bases, leaving 11 bases of the junction unmatched. The CDR3 protein is CASSQPWIGGRANEQFF. The DNA for the CDR3 is TGTGCCAGCAGCCAACCGTGGATAGGCGGGAGGGCCAATGAGCAGTTCTTC.

The CDR3 coding sequence is TGCAGCGCCACAGGGAACTATGGCTACACCTTC. Translation gives CSATGNYGYTF. The chain is built from TRBV29-1 and TRBJ1-2; D may be TRBD1 (6 bases). Trimming took off 7 bases at V and 2 bases at J, with 8 bases between the two ends. Germline V gene data show CDR1 as SQVTM and CDR2 as ANQGSEA. The CDR3 length is 11 residues.

V usage is TRBV5-1 and J usage is TRBJ2-1; 8 positions agree with TRBD2. This CDR3 region has 15 residues. Germline V lookup: CDR1 SGHRS, CDR2 YFSETQ. The junction had 6 bases not matched to a gene; V was cut back by 0 bases and J by 7 bases. CDR3 DNA: TGCGCCAGCAGCTTGGCCCCGGGAGGGGCGAATGAGCAGTTCTTC. Translating gives CASSLAPGGANEQFF.

The chain links TRBV2 to TRBJ2-5; perhaps TRBD2 as D (5 bases). Germline-derived CDR1 and CDR2 are SNHLY and FYNNEI. The length of the CDR3 is 13 residues. V lost 2 bases and J lost 2, with 6 bases in between. CDR3 nucleotide sequence: TGTGCCAGCAGTGAATCGGGGCAAGAGACCCAGTACTTC. Protein sequence: CASSESGQETQYF. Using reference TRBV2 and TRBJ2-5 for the parts outside the CDR3, the full variable domain is EPEVTQTPSHQVTQMGQEVILRCVPISNHLYFYWYRQILGQKVEFLVSFYNNEISEKSEIFDDQFSVERPDGSNFTLKIRSTKLEDSAMYFCASSESGQETQYFGPGTRLLVL.

The chain couples TRBV5-5 to TRBJ1-4, with a tentative D call TRBD1 (5 bases). From germline, CDR1 is SGHKS and CDR2 YYEKEE (reference sequence). The CDR3 totals 14 residues. V was shortened by 0 bases and J by 6 bases, with 9 bases between the two germline ends. For the CDR3, the DNA is TGTGCCAGCAGCTTGGTACTGGGGGATGAAAAACTGTTTTTT. Encoded protein: CASSLVLGDEKLFF.

The chain is built from TRBV6-5 and TRBJ2-1; 9 bases align to TRBD1. From germline, CDR1 is MNHEY and CDR2 SVGAGI. CDR3 length: 13 amino acids. The V segment lost 11 bases and the J segment 6 bases; nucleotides outside the gene matches: 8. The CDR3 protein is CAVRTGAGNEQFF. CDR3 DNA sequence: TGTGCCGTCCGGACAGGGGCTGGCAATGAGCAGTTCTTC.

The V and J genes are TRBV20-1 and TRBJ2-5; 14 bases fit TRBD2. The CDR3 loop spans 16 amino acids. V shed 3 bases and J 5 bases; nucleotides not matched to a gene: 8. CDR1 is DFQATT, CDR2 SNEGSKA, per germline (reference sequence). The CDR3 bases are TGCAGTGCTAGTTTTGGGACTAGCGGGAGCGTTGAGACCCAGTACTTC. Translating it yields CSASFGTSGSVETQYF.

This sequence joins TRBV9 and TRBJ2-1, with D possibly matching TRBD1 (7 bases). Germline-derived CDR1 and CDR2 are SGDLS and YYNGEE. This CDR3 has 18 amino acids. With 3 bases removed from V and 5 bases from J, the gap between germline ends came to 24 bases. As DNA, the CDR3 is TGTGCCAGCAGCGCAAATTCAGGGGGGAGGCGAAAACACAATGAGCAGTTCTTC. This sequence encodes CASSANSGGRRKHNEQFF.

This chain uses TRBV9 with TRBJ2-4, with D perhaps matching TRBD1 or TRBD2 (6 bases each). V was shortened by 1 base and J by 0 bases, with 11 bases between the two germline ends. There are 16 residues in the CDR3. Germline CDR1 reads SGDLS; CDR2 reads YYNGEE. The CDR3 is CASSVLGGLAKNIQYF. Here the CDR3 DNA reads TGTGCCAGCAGCGTATTGGGGGGCCTAGCCAAAAACATTCAGTACTTC.

This chain's CDR3 is CASSTRTGDAGANVLTF. DNA of the CDR3: TGTGCCAGCAGCACCAGGACAGGGGATGCTGGGGCCAACGTCCTGACTTTC. The chain links TRBV5-4 to TRBJ2-6; TRBD1 aligns across 9 bases. Trimming took 4 bases from V and 2 from J; bases not matched to a gene: 7. The CDR3 loop spans 17 amino acids. The germline V gene encodes CDR1 SGHNT and CDR2 YYREEE (reference sequence). Supplemented by reference TRBV5-4 and TRBJ2-6, the full variable domain reads ETGVTQSPTHLIKTRGQQVTLRCSSQSGHNTVSWYQQALGQGPQFIFQYYREEENGRGNFPPRFSGLQFPNYSSELNVNALELDDSALYLCASSTRTGDAGANVLTFGAGSRLTVL.